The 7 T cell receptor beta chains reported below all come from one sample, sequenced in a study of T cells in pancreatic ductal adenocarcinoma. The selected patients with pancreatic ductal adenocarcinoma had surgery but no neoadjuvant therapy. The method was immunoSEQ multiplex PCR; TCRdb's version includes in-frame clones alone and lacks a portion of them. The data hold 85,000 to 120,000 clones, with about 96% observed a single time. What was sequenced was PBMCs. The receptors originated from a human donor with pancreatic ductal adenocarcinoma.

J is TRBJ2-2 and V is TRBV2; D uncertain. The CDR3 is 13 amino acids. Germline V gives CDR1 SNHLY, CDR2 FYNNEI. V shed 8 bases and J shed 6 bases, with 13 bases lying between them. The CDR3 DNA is TGTGCCAGCCGGATGACGGGTCCCGGGGAGCTGTTTTTT. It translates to CASRMTGPGELFF. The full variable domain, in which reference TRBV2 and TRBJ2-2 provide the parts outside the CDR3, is EPEVTQTPSHQVTQMGQEVILRCVPISNHLYFYWYRQILGQKVEFLVSFYNNEISEKSEIFDDQFSVERPDGSNFTLKIRSTKLEDSAMYFCASRMTGPGELFFGEGSRLTVL.

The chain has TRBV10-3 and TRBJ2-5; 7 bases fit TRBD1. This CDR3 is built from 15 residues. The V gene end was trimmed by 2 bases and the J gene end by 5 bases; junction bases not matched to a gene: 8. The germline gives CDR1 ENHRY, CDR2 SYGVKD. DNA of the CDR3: TGTGCCATCAGTGAGCCACGACAGGGCTGGGAGACCCAGTACTTC. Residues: CAISEPRQGWETQYF.

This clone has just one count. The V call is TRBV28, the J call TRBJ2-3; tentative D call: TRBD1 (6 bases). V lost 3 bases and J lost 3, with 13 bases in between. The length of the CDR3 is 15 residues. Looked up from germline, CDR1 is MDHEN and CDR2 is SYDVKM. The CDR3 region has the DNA TGTGCCAGCAGTTTCAGTCAGGGGTGGACAGATACGCAGTATTTT. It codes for CASSFSQGWTDTQYF.

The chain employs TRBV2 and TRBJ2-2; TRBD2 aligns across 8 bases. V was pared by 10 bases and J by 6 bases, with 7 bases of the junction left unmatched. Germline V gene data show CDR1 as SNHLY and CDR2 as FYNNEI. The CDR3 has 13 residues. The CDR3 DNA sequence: TGTGCCAACCAGCGGGAGTTTGCCGGGGAGCTGTTTTTT. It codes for CANQREFAGELFF.

The CDR3 reads CASSLDRAAGELFF. In DNA form, the CDR3 reads TGCGCCAGCAGCCTTGACAGGGCGGCCGGGGAGCTGTTTTTT. The chain recombines TRBV5-1 with TRBJ2-2, with 7 bases identical to TRBD1. V was pared by 4 bases and J by 6 bases, with 6 bases of the junction left unmatched. In germline, CDR1 is SGHRS, CDR2 YFSETQ. The CDR3 contains 14 residues.

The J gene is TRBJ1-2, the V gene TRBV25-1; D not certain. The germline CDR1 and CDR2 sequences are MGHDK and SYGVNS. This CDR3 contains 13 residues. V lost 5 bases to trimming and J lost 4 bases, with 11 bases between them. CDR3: CASSNPNSYGYTF. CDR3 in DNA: TGTGCCAGCAGTAACCCCAATAGCTATGGCTACACCTTC.

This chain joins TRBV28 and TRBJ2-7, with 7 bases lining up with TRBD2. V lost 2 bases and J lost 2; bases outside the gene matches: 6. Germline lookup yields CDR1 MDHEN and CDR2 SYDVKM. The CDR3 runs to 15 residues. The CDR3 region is CASSLGREVAYEQYF. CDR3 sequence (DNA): TGTGCCAGCAGTTTAGGACGGGAGGTAGCCTACGAGCAGTACTTC.